This T cell receptor (beta chain) was captured in a study of graft-versus-host responses after intestinal transplantation. Study background: Once they had received anti-thymocyte globulin induction, all recipients took tacrolimus and steroids for two to three years. Overall study findings and caveats: With peak circulating GvH clone levels came an association with early post-transplant HvG declines.

Generated by immunoSEQ multiplex PCR, the TCRdb table keeps only in-frame clones and is missing some. The table lists 85,000 to 110,000 clones, 90% to 95% of them singletons. In regard to this clone: Its antigen is not known.

The sequence was collected from a human donor who received an intestinal transplant. The sample here was unstimulated CD8+ T cells sorted from spleen or lymph node cells, taken before intestinal transplant.

CDR3 bases: TGTGCCAGCAGTTTACAGCGGGGCCCCTACGAGCAGTACTTC. Amino acids: CASSLQRGPYEQYF. This chain connects TRBV27 to TRBJ2-7, with 7 positions matching TRBD2. Germline CDR1 MNHEY, CDR2 SMNVEV (reference sequence). Trimming cost V 2 bases and J 2 bases; bases outside gene matches: 3. This CDR3 is 14 amino acids long.